This T cell receptor beta chain came from a study of PD-1 blockade in classical Hodgkin lymphoma. General study findings and limits: Newly diagnosed patients had baseline TCR diversity that was reportedly lower than that of healthy donors.

Notes on this clone: As yet, its antigen is unknown.

The time point is: newly diagnosed, previously untreated cHL patient sample. V dropped 7 bases and J dropped 4; count of bases not matched to a gene: 6. Germline V gives CDR1 LNHDA, CDR2 SQIVND (reference sequence). The CDR3 consists of 13 residues. The method was immunoSEQ multiplex PCR; TCRdb's version includes in-frame clones alone and lacks a portion of them. The profile shows about 16,000 clones, 84% of them singletons. Source material: peripheral blood mononuclear cells (PBMCs). The J gene is TRBJ1-1, the V gene TRBV19; 7 bases align to TRBD1. The sequence was collected from a human donor with classical Hodgkin lymphoma. This CDR3 is CASTVSGGTEAFF. CDR3 sequence (DNA): TGTGCCAGTACCGTATCAGGGGGCACTGAAGCTTTCTTT.